This TCR beta chain was obtained from a study of lymphopenia after photon versus proton radiotherapy. Repertoires were generated with immunoSEQ multiplex PCR, while TCRdb's copy carries only in-frame clones and drops some. The sample contains about 30,000 clones, around 94% of which appear only once. Overall study results and limits: Under photons, naive T cells and diversity fell while effector/memory populations rose.

This clone was found once. Its target is not known. The input for sequencing was peripheral blood, taken from a patient treated with photon-based radiotherapy. The receptor comes from a woman aged 45-65 years with cholangiocarcinoma.

CDR3 residues: CASSQGTLTGTGYHEQYF. CDR3 sequence (DNA): TGCGCCAGCAGCCAGGGTACCCTCACCGGGACAGGGTACCACGAGCAGTACTTC. This rearrangement joins TRBV4-3 to TRBJ2-7, with TRBD1 matching over 9 bases. The length of the CDR3 is 18 residues. The V gene's germline CDR1 is LGHNA and CDR2 YSLEER. With V trimmed by 3 bases and J by 5 bases, 17 bases remained unmatched.